This T cell receptor (beta chain) came from a study of blood T cell repertoires in COVID-19. On the study more broadly: Acute-phase and convalescent COVID-19 samples originated in the United States, Italy and Spain.

TCRdb's table, derived via immunoSEQ multiplex PCR, lists solely in-frame clones and lacks some. The sample has 110,000 or so clones, approximately 86% seen once. V gave up 1 base and J gave up 1 base, with 8 bases separating them. Germline V gene lookup returns CDR1 SGHTS and CDR2 YDEGEE. This CDR3 is 14 amino acids long. The sample was peripheral blood. This clonotype originated in a human donor in a cohort sampled during active COVID-19. This rearrangement joins TRBV5-8 to TRBJ1-1; possibly TRBD1 for D (6 bases). CDR3 DNA sequence: TGTGCCAGCAGCTTGTCCAGGGGGAACACTGAAGCTTTCTTT. Translated: CASSLSRGNTEAFF. Supplemented by reference TRBV5-8 and TRBJ1-1, the full variable domain reads EAGVTQSPTHLIKTRGQQATLRCSPISGHTSVYWYQQALGLGLQFLLWYDEGEERNRGNFPPRFSGRQFPNYSSELNVNALELEDSALYLCASSLSRGNTEAFFGQGTRLTVV.